These 11 T cell receptor beta chains were all obtained from the same sample, sequenced in a study of identical twins. MiXCR, run by TCRdb on the 5' RACE reads, gives a single entry per CDR3 protein. The sample has over 600,000 distinct CDR3 sequences; 21% are singletons. This sample also appeared in a second study, on T cells expressing NK-cell markers.

Sequencing was done on a sample of PBMCs. The receptors originated from a woman between 18 and 29 years old in good health.

This clonotype has more than one count but fewer than ten. V and J are TRBV7-8 and TRBJ2-1; 8 bases line up with TRBD2. V trimming: 1 base; J trimming: 7 bases; junction bases outside the gene matches: 9. This CDR3 has 16 amino acids. The V gene's germline CDR1 is SGHVS and CDR2 FQNEAQ. The CDR3 nucleotides are TGTGCCAGCAGCTTAGGAGTACTAGCGGTGGGGAATGAGCAGTTCTTC. Amino acid sequence: CASSLGVLAVGNEQFF.

This clonotype showed up just a few times. This sequence joins TRBV5-1 and TRBJ1-2, with no clear D. Germline loops: CDR1 SGHRS, CDR2 YFSETQ. This CDR3 comprises 15 residues. Trimming pared 7 bases from V and 3 bases from J, leaving 19 bases between. CDR3 coding DNA: TGCGCCAGCTCACTCGGGTACGGGCAAGACTATGGCTACACCTTC. Its protein is CASSLGYGQDYGYTF.

The chain combines TRBV10-1 with TRBJ2-1; unclear D gene. Between the trimmed V and J ends, which lost 5 bases and 8 bases, there was a span of 13 bases. Germline V CDR1 and CDR2: WNHNN, SYGVQD (reference sequence). The CDR3 loop spans 13 amino acids. The CDR3 sequence: CASSKRPRDEQFF. The CDR3 DNA reads TGCGCCAGCAGTAAGCGCCCTAGGGATGAGCAGTTCTTC.

The chain couples TRBV30 to TRBJ2-3; D is perhaps TRBD1 or TRBD2 (5 bases each). Germline V CDR1 and CDR2: GTSNPN, SVGIG (reference sequence). Trimming removed 8 bases at V and 3 bases at J, with 6 bases between. The CDR3 sequence is 10 residues long. The CDR3 loop reads CAGGTDTQYF. CDR3 nucleotide sequence: TGTGCCGGGGGTACAGATACGCAGTATTTT.

This chain joins TRBV12-5 and TRBJ1-1; perhaps TRBD1 as D (5 bases). Per the germline V gene, CDR1 is LGHNT and CDR2 is FRNRAP. This CDR3 region has 12 residues. V was pared by 7 bases and J by 12 bases, with 18 bases between. CDR3: CASARSRGGSFF. CDR3 DNA sequence: TGTGCTAGTGCCAGAAGTAGGGGAGGGTCTTTCTTT.

This chain links TRBV6-1 with TRBJ2-7; the D call may be TRBD1 or TRBD2 (5 bases each). CDR1 and CDR2 (germline): MNHNS, SASEGT. V was trimmed by 6 bases and J by 5 bases, leaving 14 bases between them. The CDR3 spans 13 residues. CDR3 sequence reads: CASRGTAVDEQYF. The CDR3 DNA sequence: TGTGCCAGCAGGGGGACGGCGGTCGACGAGCAGTACTTC.

The chain recombines TRBV5-1 with TRBJ1-1; D is possibly TRBD1 (6 bases). This CDR3 comprises 15 residues. The germline gives CDR1 SGHRS, CDR2 YFSETQ. V was clipped by 3 bases and J by 4 bases, with 16 bases between them. The CDR3 here is CASSYHRDGGTEAFF. In DNA, the CDR3 is TGCGCCAGCAGCTACCACAGGGACGGAGGCACTGAAGCTTTCTTT.

CDR3 sequence reads: CSARRQQVGNEQFF. The CDR3, as DNA: TGCAGTGCTAGACGGCAGCAAGTGGGCAATGAGCAGTTCTTC. The chain couples TRBV20-1 to TRBJ2-1, with no clear D. V lost 2 bases, J lost 6 bases, and 14 bases lay in between. Germline values: CDR1 DFQATT, CDR2 SNEGSKA (reference sequence). CDR3 size: 14 residues.

This clonotype was seen at least ten times. The chain combines TRBV12-3 or TRBV12-4 with TRBJ2-7; possibly TRBD2 for D (5 bases). Trimming removed 3 bases at V and 11 bases at J, with 11 bases between. The CDR3 is 11 residues long. Written as DNA, the CDR3 is TGTGCCAGCAGTTTTGGCGACGGGGAGTACTTC. It specifies CASSFGDGEYF.

V and J are TRBV5-5 and TRBJ2-7, with D perhaps TRBD1 (5 bases). Germline V gives CDR1 SGHKS, CDR2 YYEKEE (reference sequence). The CDR3 runs to 14 residues. V was shortened by 5 bases and J by 4 bases, with 16 bases between the two germline ends. In DNA form, the CDR3 reads TGTGCCAGCAGTTCCCTGGCCAGGGAATACGAGCAGTACTTC. Protein sequence: CASSSLAREYEQYF.

The rearrangement links TRBV4-2 to TRBJ2-1, with 8 positions matching TRBD1. Germline V lookup: CDR1 LGHNA, CDR2 YNFKEQ. The CDR3 has 20 residues. Trimming took 1 base from V and 0 from J; bases not matched to a gene: 14. The CDR3 protein is CASSQGVGRGPESSYNEQFF. CDR3 coding DNA: TGTGCCAGCAGCCAAGGAGTGGGCAGGGGGCCGGAGAGCTCCTACAATGAGCAGTTCTTC.